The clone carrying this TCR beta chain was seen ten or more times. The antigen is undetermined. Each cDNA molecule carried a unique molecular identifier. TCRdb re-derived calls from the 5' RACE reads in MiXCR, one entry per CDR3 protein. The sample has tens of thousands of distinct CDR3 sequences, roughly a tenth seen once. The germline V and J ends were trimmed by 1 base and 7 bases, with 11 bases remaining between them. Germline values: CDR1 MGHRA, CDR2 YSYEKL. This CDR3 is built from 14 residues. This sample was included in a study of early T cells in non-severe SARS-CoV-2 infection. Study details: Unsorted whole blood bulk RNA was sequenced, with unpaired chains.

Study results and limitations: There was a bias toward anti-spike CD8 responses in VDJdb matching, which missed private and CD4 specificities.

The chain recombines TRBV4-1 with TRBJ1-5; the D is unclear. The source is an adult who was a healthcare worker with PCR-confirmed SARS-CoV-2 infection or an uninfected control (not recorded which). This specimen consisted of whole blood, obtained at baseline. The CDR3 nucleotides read TGCGCCAGCAGCCAAGCCGGAACGCGACAGCCCCAGCATTTT. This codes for CASSQAGTRQPQHF.